One and the same sample provided the 4 T cell receptor beta chains below, sequenced in a study of blood T cell repertoires in COVID-19. TCRdb's copy holds only in-frame clones and misses some; the assay was immunoSEQ multiplex PCR. Among over 200,000 clones listed, around four fifths were seen once. Sequencing input: peripheral blood. These receptors all come from a man of 80 years or more with acute or convalescent COVID-19.

This chain joins TRBV10-3 and TRBJ2-1; 13 nucleotides match TRBD2. V gave up 5 bases and J gave up 6 bases; unmatched junction bases: 7. This CDR3 comprises 16 residues. Germline V lookup: CDR1 ENHRY, CDR2 SYGVKD. The CDR3 region has the DNA TGTGCCATCAGTCCTGGGACTAGCGGGACCTTCAATGAGCAGTTCTTC. Translation gives CAISPGTSGTFNEQFF.

The rearrangement joins TRBV3-1 (or the pseudogene TRBV3-2) to TRBJ1-2, with 7 bases matching TRBD1. The junction had 3 bases not matched to a gene; V was cut back by 1 base and J by 7 bases. Germline CDR1 LGHDT, CDR2 YNNKEL (reference sequence). The CDR3 has 13 residues. CDR3 bases: TGTGCCAGCAGCCAAGGACAGGGCCGTGGCTACACCTTC. This translates into CASSQGQGRGYTF.

The CDR3 region is CATSDFSGTEAFF. The CDR3 DNA sequence: TGTGCCACCAGTGATTTTTCGGGGACTGAAGCTTTCTTT. The gene calls are TRBV24-1 and TRBJ1-1; D is undetermined. V dropped 1 base and J dropped 5 bases, with 7 bases sitting between them. The germline V gene encodes CDR1 KGHDR and CDR2 SFDVKD. The CDR3 has 13 residues.

The chain joins TRBV6-5 to TRBJ1-5, with TRBD1 matching over 7 bases. The CDR3 has 13 amino acids. The V gene end was trimmed by 5 bases and the J gene end by 4 bases; junction bases not matched to a gene: 2. Germline V gene lookup returns CDR1 MNHEY and CDR2 SVGAGI. The CDR3 region is CASSRDRNQPQHF. DNA for the CDR3: TGTGCCAGCAGTAGGGACAGAAATCAGCCCCAGCATTTT.